The 31 T cell receptor beta chains in this list originate from one sample, sequenced in a study of CD8 T cells in Susac syndrome (dated by TCRdb to the late 2010s). The library was built by means of the immunoSEQ multiplex PCR assay. RNA was extracted using the RNeasy kit, and roughly 0.45 to 1 ug of the RNA was reverse transcribed with random hexamers. TCRdb trimmed the raw reads at Q25, called clones with MiXCR and kept productive beta chains. Rows with one shared CDR3 protein collapse into an entry with the most common genes and DNA. The sample contains about 120,000 distinct CDR3 sequences, about nine tenths of them found a single time. The ten largest make up roughly 0.14% of the sample. The source material was CD4+ T cells from PBMCs. All receptors come from a human donor in good health.

The V call is TRBV19, the J call TRBJ1-5, with 7 nucleotides matching TRBD1. Germline V CDR1 and CDR2: LNHDA, SQIVND (reference sequence). The CDR3 extends over 15 amino acids. V trimming: 7 bases; J trimming: 4 bases; junction bases outside the gene matches: 10. The CDR3 DNA reads TGTGCCAGTATTGACCTGGGACAGCCAAATCAGCCCCAGCATTTT. It yields the protein CASIDLGQPNQPQHF.

This CDR3 is CAWRQGLAGGSGNTQYF. The CDR3 DNA follows: TGTGCCTGGAGGCAGGGACTAGCGGGAGGGTCGGGAAATACGCAGTATTTT. This rearrangement joins TRBV30 to TRBJ2-3, with 16 bases lining up with TRBD2. With V trimmed by 3 bases and J by 7 bases, 10 bases remained unmatched. CDR3 length equals 17 residues. Germline-derived CDR1 and CDR2 are GTSNPN and SVGIG (reference sequence). Full variable domain (missing parts from reference TRBV30 and TRBJ2-3): SQTIHQWPATLVQPVGSPLSLECTVEGTSNPNLYWYRQAAGRGLQLLFYSVGIGQISSEVPQNLSASRPQDRQFILSSKKLLLSDSGFYLCAWRQGLAGGSGNTQYFGPGTRLTVL.

This chain joins TRBV5-4 and TRBJ2-5; TRBD1 aligns across 7 bases. The trim removed 4 bases at V and 1 base at J, leaving 10 bases unmatched. CDR1 and CDR2 from the germline V gene are SGHNT and YYREEE (reference sequence). The CDR3 has 16 amino acids. As DNA, the CDR3 is TGTGCCAGCAGCCAAAACCCAGGGGGTCGCCAAGAGACCCAGTACTTC. It encodes CASSQNPGGRQETQYF.

The V call is TRBV4-1, the J call TRBJ2-5, with D hard to call. The CDR3 contains 14 residues. Trimming took off 0 bases at V and 3 bases at J, with 8 bases between the two ends. CDR1 and CDR2 from the germline V gene are MGHRA and YSYEKL. The CDR3 sequence: CASSQDPGEETQYF. In nucleotides, the CDR3 is TGCGCCAGCAGCCAAGATCCGGGCGAAGAGACCCAGTACTTC.

J is TRBJ2-3 and V is TRBV7-2; D might be TRBD2 (6 bases). CDR1 and CDR2 (germline): SGHTA, FQGNSA. V was shortened by 2 bases and J by 2 bases, with 11 bases between the two germline ends. The CDR3 sequence is 15 residues long. The CDR3 spells CASSLSLAVTDTQYF. DNA of the CDR3: TGTGCCAGCAGCTTATCACTAGCTGTCACAGATACGCAGTATTTT.

In its sample, this clonotype was seen once. This chain joins TRBV6-2 or TRBV6-3 and TRBJ2-7, with 10 bases lining up with TRBD2. Looked up from germline, CDR1 is MNHEY and CDR2 is SVGEGT. With V trimmed by 2 bases and J by 3 bases, 4 bases remained unmatched. The CDR3 sequence is 15 residues long. In DNA, the CDR3 is TGTGCCAGCAGTTACGCCGGACTAGCGGTCTACGAGCAGTACTTC. Encoded protein: CASSYAGLAVYEQYF.

The V and J genes are TRBV7-2 and TRBJ2-7; 7 bases agree with TRBD1. The CDR3 runs to 15 residues. CDR1 is SGHTA, CDR2 FQGNSA, per germline. V was pared by 0 bases and J by 7 bases, with 9 bases of the junction left unmatched. CDR3: CASSLAGTAPWEQYF. Written as DNA, the CDR3 is TGTGCCAGCAGCTTAGCCGGGACAGCCCCTTGGGAGCAGTACTTC.

The chain carries TRBV2 and TRBJ1-5, with 7 bases that match TRBD1. J gave up 3 bases and V 6 bases, and 8 bases lay outside the gene matches. Looked up from germline, CDR1 is SNHLY and CDR2 is FYNNEI. This CDR3 has 15 residues. Written as DNA, the CDR3 is TGTGCCAGCAGACCTGGACAGGTTCCCAATCAGCCCCAGCATTTT. Its translation: CASRPGQVPNQPQHF.

This clonotype has more than one count but fewer than ten. V gene TRBV7-2 combines with J gene TRBJ2-7; D is unclear. Trimming stripped 0 bases from V and 0 bases from J, with 6 bases between. The V gene's germline CDR1 is SGHTA and CDR2 FQGNSA. The CDR3 totals 14 residues. CDR3 sequence: CASSLAPPSYEQYF. CDR3 bases: TGTGCCAGCAGCTTAGCCCCTCCCTCCTACGAGCAGTACTTC.

The rearrangement joins TRBV24-1 to TRBJ2-2; D possibly uses TRBD1 or TRBD2 (5 bases each). CDR1 is KGHDR, CDR2 SFDVKD, per germline. Deletions cut 7 bases from V and 6 bases from J, with 14 bases between. CDR3 length: 14 amino acids. The CDR3 nucleotides are TGTGCCACCAGCCCGGGACCGTCCTCCGGGGAGCTGTTTTTT. Protein sequence: CATSPGPSSGELFF.

The rearrangement links TRBV29-1 to TRBJ2-2, with D perhaps being TRBD1 or TRBD2 (5 bases each). The CDR3 length is 17 residues. From germline, CDR1 is SQVTM and CDR2 ANQGSEA. Between the trimmed V and J ends, which lost 7 bases and 4 bases, there was a span of 25 bases. Written as DNA, the CDR3 is TGCAGCGCCCTAGTCCTCATCGAGGGGTTGACCACCGGGGAGCTGTTTTTT. As protein: CSALVLIEGLTTGELFF.

The CDR3 protein is CASSYSIGLGSSGANVLTF. The CDR3 DNA is TGTGCCAGCAGTTATTCTATCGGACTGGGGAGCTCTGGGGCCAACGTCCTGACTTTC. The chain joins TRBV6-5 to TRBJ2-6; D is possibly TRBD2 (5 bases). The germline gives CDR1 MNHEY, CDR2 SVGAGI. With 3 bases removed from V and 0 bases from J, the gap between germline ends came to 18 bases. The CDR3 is 19 residues long.

The V call is TRBV5-1, the J call TRBJ2-4; tentative D call: TRBD1 (6 bases). Germline CDR1 and CDR2: SGHRS and YFSETQ. CDR3 length equals 14 residues. With 1 base removed from V and 5 bases from J, the gap between germline ends came to 10 bases. The DNA of the CDR3 is TGCGCCAGCAGCTTGACAGGGAGCGAAAACATTCAGTACTTC. It yields the protein CASSLTGSENIQYF.

The V call is TRBV7-2, the J call TRBJ2-7, with 14 bases lining up with TRBD2. The CDR3 has 16 amino acids. The germline V gene has CDR1 SGHTA and CDR2 FQGNSA. V dropped 6 bases and J dropped 6; count of bases not matched to a gene: 10. CDR3 region: CASSQSGLAGVREQYF. Written as DNA, the CDR3 is TGTGCCAGCAGTCAATCGGGACTAGCGGGAGTTCGCGAGCAGTACTTC.

The J gene is TRBJ2-3, the V gene TRBV20-1; a weak D match, TRBD1 (5 bases). CDR1 and CDR2 (germline): DFQATT, SNEGSKA (reference sequence). The germline V and J ends were trimmed by 3 bases and 0 bases, with 16 bases remaining between them. The length of the CDR3 is 16 residues. In nucleotides, the CDR3 is TGCAGTGCTAGGGGGCTGGACACTTTCAGCACAGATACGCAGTATTTT. Protein: CSARGLDTFSTDTQYF.

The chain carries TRBV7-9 and TRBJ1-4, with D tentatively TRBD1 (5 bases). The CDR3 runs 15 residues. Germline CDR1 SEHNR, CDR2 FQNEAQ (reference sequence). Trimming removed 4 bases at V and 8 bases at J, with 17 bases between. CDR3 loop: CASSSYSGPREKLFF. DNA of the CDR3: TGTGCCAGCAGCTCGTACTCAGGGCCACGCGAAAAACTGTTTTTT.

The chain carries TRBV5-6 and TRBJ2-7; 8 bases agree with TRBD2. Germline values: CDR1 SGHDT, CDR2 YYEEEE. With V trimmed by 0 bases and J by 5 bases, 7 bases remained unmatched. CDR3 length: 15 amino acids. For the CDR3, the DNA is TGTGCCAGCAGCTTGGGCCTTAGCGGGATTGACGAGCAGTACTTC. Protein sequence: CASSLGLSGIDEQYF.

Only one count was recorded for this clonotype. The gene calls are TRBV4-1 and TRBJ2-7, with D tentatively TRBD2 (6 bases). The CDR3 contains 15 residues. Germline CDR1 and CDR2: MGHRA and YSYEKL. V was trimmed by 1 base and J by 2 bases, leaving 12 bases between them. The CDR3 DNA is TGCGCCAGCAGCCAAGCCGGAGGGAGTCCCTACGAGCAGTACTTC. As protein: CASSQAGGSPYEQYF.

This clonotype has only one observation. The chain couples TRBV5-8 to TRBJ2-3, with 7 bases aligning to TRBD1. The junction had 8 bases not matched to a gene; V was cut back by 3 bases and J by 4 bases. Germline lookup yields CDR1 SGHTS and CDR2 YDEGEE. This CDR3 spans 15 amino acids. CDR3 sequence: CASSWRGGDADTQYF. The DNA of the CDR3 is TGTGCCAGCAGCTGGAGAGGGGGCGATGCAGATACGCAGTATTTT.

The chain has TRBV5-1 and TRBJ2-7, with 10 bases lining up with TRBD1. Unmatched junction bases numbered 9, after V lost 4 bases and J lost 5 bases. Germline loops: CDR1 SGHRS, CDR2 YFSETQ. The CDR3 totals 15 residues. CDR3 DNA: TGCGCCAGCAGCCGGGACAGGGGAGTTCGTGACGAGCAGTACTTC. Its protein is CASSRDRGVRDEQYF.

The chain is built from TRBV23-1 and TRBJ2-7, with 7 bases matching TRBD1. TRBV23-1 is classed as an ORF, of uncertain function. The junction had 12 bases not matched to a gene; V was cut back by 4 bases and J by 3 bases. This CDR3 region has 16 residues. The CDR3: CASSPTDREGVYEQYF. CDR3 bases: TGCGCCAGCAGTCCGACCGACAGGGAAGGCGTCTACGAGCAGTACTTC.

The chain couples TRBV30 to TRBJ2-7; possibly TRBD1 or TRBD2 for D (5 bases each). This CDR3 region has 13 residues. CDR1 GTSNPN and CDR2 SVGIG come from the germline V gene (reference sequence). Trimming removed 3 bases at V and 8 bases at J, with 17 bases between. CDR3 in amino acids: CAWSATGAEKQYF. The CDR3 region has the DNA TGTGCCTGGAGCGCGACCGGGGCCGAAAAGCAGTACTTC.

The chain couples TRBV20-1 to TRBJ1-2, with D possibly being TRBD1 (5 bases). The CDR3 is 14 residues long. The V end lost 6 bases, the J end lost 7 bases, and 21 bases lay between the germline ends. CDR1 and CDR2 (germline): DFQATT, SNEGSKA (reference sequence). The CDR3 nucleotides are TGCAGTGCGAATTCAGCACCAGGGACGGCTGGCTACACCTTC. Its translation is CSANSAPGTAGYTF.

V is TRBV2 and J is TRBJ2-3, with 9 bases matching TRBD2. J lost 12 bases, V lost 5 bases, and 9 bases had no gene match. CDR1 and CDR2 (germline): SNHLY, FYNNEI. CDR3 length: 13 amino acids. CDR3 region: CASSFNSGGPQYF. DNA of the CDR3: TGTGCCAGCAGTTTTAATAGCGGGGGCCCCCAGTATTTT. The full variable domain, with the rest looked up from reference TRBV2 and TRBJ2-3, is EPEVTQTPSHQVTQMGQEVILRCVPISNHLYFYWYRQILGQKVEFLVSFYNNEISEKSEIFDDQFSVERPDGSNFTLKIRSTKLEDSAMYFCASSFNSGGPQYFGPGTRLTVL.

The rearrangement uses TRBV19 and TRBJ1-1; unclear D gene. Germline V CDR1 and CDR2: LNHDA, SQIVND (reference sequence). V shed 1 base and J shed 5 bases, with 8 bases lying between them. The CDR3 totals 13 residues. CDR3 loop: CASSIGTGTEAFF. DNA of the CDR3: TGTGCCAGTAGTATAGGGACTGGGACTGAAGCTTTCTTT.

This clonotype was detected a few times. This rearrangement joins TRBV3-1 to TRBJ1-1; TRBD1 is a possible D gene (6 bases). V dropped 1 base and J dropped 6 bases, with 15 bases sitting between them. This CDR3 is 15 amino acids long. Looked up from germline, CDR1 is LGHDT and CDR2 is YNNKEL (reference sequence). CDR3: CASSQAGQGPPEAFF. DNA for the CDR3: TGTGCCAGCAGCCAAGCCGGGCAGGGGCCCCCTGAAGCTTTCTTT. The whole variable domain, remainder taken from reference TRBV3-1 and TRBJ1-1, is DTAVSQTPKYLVTQMGNDKSIKCEQNLGHDTMYWYKQDSKKFLKIMFSYNNKELIINETVPNRFSPKSPDKAHLNLHINSLELGDSAVYFCASSQAGQGPPEAFFGQGTRLTVV.

J is TRBJ2-2 and V is TRBV5-1, with TRBD1 as a possible D gene (5 bases). Germline CDR1 reads SGHRS; CDR2 reads YFSETQ. V lost 3 bases to trimming and J lost 1 base, with 10 bases between them. The CDR3 runs 15 residues. Written as DNA, the CDR3 is TGCGCCAGCAGCTCAAGGGGCCAGAACACCGGGGAGCTGTTTTTT. This codes for CASSSRGQNTGELFF.

V gene TRBV7-9 combines with J gene TRBJ2-5; D might be TRBD2 (5 bases). CDR1 is SEHNR, CDR2 FQNEAQ, per germline (reference sequence). This CDR3 has 13 amino acids. The germline V and J ends were trimmed by 3 bases and 1 base, with 6 bases remaining between them. The CDR3 here is CASSLSGQETQYF. The CDR3 region has the DNA TGTGCCAGCAGCTTGAGCGGCCAAGAGACCCAGTACTTC. Looking up the rest from reference TRBV7-9 and TRBJ2-5 gives the full variable domain: DTGVSQNPRHKITKRGQNVTFRCDPISEHNRLYWYRQTLGQGPEFLTYFQNEAQLEKSRLLSDRFSAERPKGSFSTLEIQRTEQGDSAMYLCASSLSGQETQYFGPGTRLLVL.

The V and J genes are TRBV19 and TRBJ1-2, with no clear D. From germline, CDR1 is LNHDA and CDR2 SQIVND (reference sequence). V was clipped by 6 bases and J by 8 bases, with 13 bases between them. The CDR3 length is 12 residues. This chain's CDR3 is CASSEGAGGYTF. CDR3 bases: TGTGCCAGTAGCGAAGGAGCGGGGGGCTACACCTTC.

The V and J genes are TRBV5-8 and TRBJ1-2; D gene uncertain. The length of the CDR3 is 13 residues. Trimming removed 2 bases at V and 6 bases at J, with 11 bases between. CDR1 and CDR2 (germline): SGHTS, YDEGEE. In DNA form, the CDR3 reads TGTGCCAGCAGCTTAAACGGGGAGCATGGCTACACCTTC. As protein: CASSLNGEHGYTF.

The chain has TRBV10-3 and TRBJ2-3, with 7 bases fitting TRBD2. Germline lookup yields CDR1 ENHRY and CDR2 SYGVKD. The V segment lost 0 bases and the J segment 1 base; nucleotides outside the gene matches: 10. The CDR3 length is 18 residues. The CDR3 coding sequence is TGTGCCATCAGTGAGTCTTTTCGACTAGCAATTGGCACAGATACGCAGTATTTT. As protein: CAISESFRLAIGTDTQYF.